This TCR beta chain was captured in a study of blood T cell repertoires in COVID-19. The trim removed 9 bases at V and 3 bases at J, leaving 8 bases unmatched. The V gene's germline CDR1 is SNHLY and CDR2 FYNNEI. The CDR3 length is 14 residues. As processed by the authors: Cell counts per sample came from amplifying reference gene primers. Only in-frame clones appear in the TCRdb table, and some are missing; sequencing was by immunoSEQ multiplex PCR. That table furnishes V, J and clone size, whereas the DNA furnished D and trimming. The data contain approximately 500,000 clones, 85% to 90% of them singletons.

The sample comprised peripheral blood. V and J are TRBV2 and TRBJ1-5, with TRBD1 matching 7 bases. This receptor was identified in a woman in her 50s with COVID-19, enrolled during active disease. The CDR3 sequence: CASTGTDLNQPQHF. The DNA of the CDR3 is TGTGCCAGTACCGGGACAGACCTCAATCAGCCCCAGCATTTT.